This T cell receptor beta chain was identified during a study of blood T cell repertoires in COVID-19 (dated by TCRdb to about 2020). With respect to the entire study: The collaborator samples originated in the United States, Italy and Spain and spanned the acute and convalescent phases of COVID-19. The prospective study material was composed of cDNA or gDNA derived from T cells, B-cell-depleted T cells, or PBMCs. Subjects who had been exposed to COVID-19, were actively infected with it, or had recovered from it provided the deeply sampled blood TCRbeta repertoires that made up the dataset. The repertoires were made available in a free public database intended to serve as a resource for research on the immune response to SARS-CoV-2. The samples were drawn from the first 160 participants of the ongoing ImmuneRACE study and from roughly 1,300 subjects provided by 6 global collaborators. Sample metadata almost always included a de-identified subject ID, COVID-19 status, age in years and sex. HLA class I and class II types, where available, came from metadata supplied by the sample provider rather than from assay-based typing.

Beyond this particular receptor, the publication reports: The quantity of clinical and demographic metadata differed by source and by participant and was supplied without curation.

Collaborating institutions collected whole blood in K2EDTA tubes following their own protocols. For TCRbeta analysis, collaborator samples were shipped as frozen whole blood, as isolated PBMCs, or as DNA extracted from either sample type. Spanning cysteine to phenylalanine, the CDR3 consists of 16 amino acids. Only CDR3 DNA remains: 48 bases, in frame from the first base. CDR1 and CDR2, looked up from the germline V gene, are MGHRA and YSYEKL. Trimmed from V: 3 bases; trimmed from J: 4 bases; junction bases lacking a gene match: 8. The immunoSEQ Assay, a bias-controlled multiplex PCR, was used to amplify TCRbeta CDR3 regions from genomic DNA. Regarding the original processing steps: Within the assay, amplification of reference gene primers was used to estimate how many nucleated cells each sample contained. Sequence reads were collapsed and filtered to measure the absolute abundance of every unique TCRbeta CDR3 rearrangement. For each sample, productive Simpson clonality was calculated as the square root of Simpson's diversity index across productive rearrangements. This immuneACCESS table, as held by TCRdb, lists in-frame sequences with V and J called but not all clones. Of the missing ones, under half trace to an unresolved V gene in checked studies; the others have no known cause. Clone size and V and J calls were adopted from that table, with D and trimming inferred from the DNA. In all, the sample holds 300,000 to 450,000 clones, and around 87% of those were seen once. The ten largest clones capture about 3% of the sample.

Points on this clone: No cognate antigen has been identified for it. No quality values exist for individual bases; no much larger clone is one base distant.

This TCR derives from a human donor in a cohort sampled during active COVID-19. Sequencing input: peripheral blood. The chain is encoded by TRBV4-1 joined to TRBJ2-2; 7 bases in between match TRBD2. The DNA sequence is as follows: TGCGCCAGCAGCCAGGATCTGTGGGAGGGCACCGGGGAGCTGTTTTTT. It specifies CASSQDLWEGTGELFF.